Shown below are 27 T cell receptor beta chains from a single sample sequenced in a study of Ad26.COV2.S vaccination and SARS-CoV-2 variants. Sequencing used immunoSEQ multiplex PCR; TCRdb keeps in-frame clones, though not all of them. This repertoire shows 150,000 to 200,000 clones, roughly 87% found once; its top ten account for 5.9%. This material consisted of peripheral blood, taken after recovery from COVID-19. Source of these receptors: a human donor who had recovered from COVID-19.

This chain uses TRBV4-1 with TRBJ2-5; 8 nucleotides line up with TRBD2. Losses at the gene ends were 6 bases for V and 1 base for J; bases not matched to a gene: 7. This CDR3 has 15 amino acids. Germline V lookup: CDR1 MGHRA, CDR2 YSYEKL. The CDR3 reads CASSRGLAGQETQYF. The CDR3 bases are TGCGCCAGCAGTCGGGGGCTAGCGGGCCAAGAGACCCAGTACTTC.

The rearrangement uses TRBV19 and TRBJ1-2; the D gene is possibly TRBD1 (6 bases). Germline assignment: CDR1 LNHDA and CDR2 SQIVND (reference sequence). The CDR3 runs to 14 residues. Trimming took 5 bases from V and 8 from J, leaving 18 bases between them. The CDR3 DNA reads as TGTGCCAGTAGTCTGAAAGTTGGGGGCGGCGGCTACACCTTC. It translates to CASSLKVGGGGYTF.

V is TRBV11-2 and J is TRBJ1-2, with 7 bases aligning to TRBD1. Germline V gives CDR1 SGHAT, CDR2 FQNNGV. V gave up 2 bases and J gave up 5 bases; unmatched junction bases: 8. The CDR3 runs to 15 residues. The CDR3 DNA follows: TGTGCCAGCAGCTTAAGGGCAGGGGGGAAGTATGGCTACACCTTC. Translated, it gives CASSLRAGGKYGYTF. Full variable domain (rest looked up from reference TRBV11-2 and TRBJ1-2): EAGVAQSPRYKIIEKRQSVAFWCNPISGHATLYWYQQILGQGPKLLIQFQNNGVVDDSQLPKDRFSAERLKGVDSTLKIQPAKLEDSAVYLCASSLRAGGKYGYTFGSGTRLTVV.

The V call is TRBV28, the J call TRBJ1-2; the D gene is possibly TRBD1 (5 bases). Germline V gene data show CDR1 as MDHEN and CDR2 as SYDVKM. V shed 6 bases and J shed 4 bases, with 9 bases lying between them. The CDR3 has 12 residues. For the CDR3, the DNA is TGTGCCAGCAGCCGACAGTCCTATGGCTACACCTTC. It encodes CASSRQSYGYTF.

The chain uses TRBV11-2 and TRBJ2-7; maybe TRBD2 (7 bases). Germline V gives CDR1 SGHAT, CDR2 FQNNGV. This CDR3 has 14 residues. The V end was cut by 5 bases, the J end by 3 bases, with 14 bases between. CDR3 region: CASSPAGAYYEQYF. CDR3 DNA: TGTGCCAGCAGCCCGGCGGGGGCCTACTACGAGCAGTACTTC.

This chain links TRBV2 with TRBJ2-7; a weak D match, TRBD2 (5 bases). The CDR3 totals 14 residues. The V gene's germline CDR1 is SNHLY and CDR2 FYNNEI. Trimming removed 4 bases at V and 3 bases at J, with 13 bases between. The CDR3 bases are TGTGCCAGCAGTGGGTCTAGCCGAAGCTACGAGCAGTACTTC. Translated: CASSGSSRSYEQYF.

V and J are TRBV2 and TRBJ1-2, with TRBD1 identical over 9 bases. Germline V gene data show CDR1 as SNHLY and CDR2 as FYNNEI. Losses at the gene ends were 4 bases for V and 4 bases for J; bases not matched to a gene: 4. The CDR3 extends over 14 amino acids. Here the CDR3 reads CASSGGTGPYGYTF. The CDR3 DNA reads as TGTGCCAGCAGTGGCGGGACAGGGCCCTATGGCTACACCTTC.

The CDR3, as DNA: TGCGCCAGCAGCCCAGGGGGCGACACAGATACGCAGTATTTT. It specifies CASSPGGDTDTQYF. The chain joins TRBV5-1 to TRBJ2-3; 8 bases are shared with TRBD1. The J segment lost 2 bases and the V segment lost 4 bases, leaving 3 bases of the junction unmatched. Germline V gene lookup returns CDR1 SGHRS and CDR2 YFSETQ. CDR3 length equals 14 residues.

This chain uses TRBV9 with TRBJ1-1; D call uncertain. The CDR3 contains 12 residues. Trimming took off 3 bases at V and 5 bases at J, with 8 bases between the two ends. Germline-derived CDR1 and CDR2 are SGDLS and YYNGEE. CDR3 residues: CASSAIVTEAFF. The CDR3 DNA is TGTGCCAGCAGCGCCATCGTGACTGAAGCTTTCTTT.

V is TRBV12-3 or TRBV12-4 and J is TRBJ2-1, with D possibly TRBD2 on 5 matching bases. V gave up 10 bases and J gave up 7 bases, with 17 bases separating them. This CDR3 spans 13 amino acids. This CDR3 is CATILEGYNEQFF. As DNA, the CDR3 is TGTGCCACCATTTTAGAGGGCTATAATGAGCAGTTCTTC.

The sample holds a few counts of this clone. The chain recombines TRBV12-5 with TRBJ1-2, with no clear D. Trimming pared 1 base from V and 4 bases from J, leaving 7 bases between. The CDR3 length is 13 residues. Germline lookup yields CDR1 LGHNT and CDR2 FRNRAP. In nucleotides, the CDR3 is TGTGCTAGTGGTTTGGATGGCCTCTATGGCTACACCTTC. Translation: CASGLDGLYGYTF.

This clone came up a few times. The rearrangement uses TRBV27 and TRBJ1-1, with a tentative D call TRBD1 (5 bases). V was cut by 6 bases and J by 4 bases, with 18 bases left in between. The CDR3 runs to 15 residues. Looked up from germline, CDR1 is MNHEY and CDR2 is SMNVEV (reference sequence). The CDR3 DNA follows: TGTGCCAGCAGGAGGGGATTGGGACGGATCACTGAAGCTTTCTTT. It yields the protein CASRRGLGRITEAFF.

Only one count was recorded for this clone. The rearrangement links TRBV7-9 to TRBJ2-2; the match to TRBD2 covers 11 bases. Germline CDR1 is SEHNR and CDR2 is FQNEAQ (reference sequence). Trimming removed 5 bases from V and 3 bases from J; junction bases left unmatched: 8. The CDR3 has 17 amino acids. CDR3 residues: CASSPRLAGKHTGELFF. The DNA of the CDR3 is TGTGCCAGCAGCCCGAGACTAGCGGGGAAACACACCGGGGAGCTGTTTTTT.

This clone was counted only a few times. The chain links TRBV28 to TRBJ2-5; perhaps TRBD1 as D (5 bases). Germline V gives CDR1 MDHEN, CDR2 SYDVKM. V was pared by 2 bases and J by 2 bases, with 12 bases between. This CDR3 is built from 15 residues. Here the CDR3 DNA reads TGTGCCAGCAGTTTAGATGGGGCAGGGCAAGAGACCCAGTACTTC. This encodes CASSLDGAGQETQYF.

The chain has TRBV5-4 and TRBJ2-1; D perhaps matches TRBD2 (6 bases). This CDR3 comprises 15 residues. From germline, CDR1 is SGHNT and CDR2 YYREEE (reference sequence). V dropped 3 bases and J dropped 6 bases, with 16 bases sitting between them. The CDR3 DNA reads TGTGCCAGCAGCTACCGGGACTCCCCTGGCAATGAGCAGTTCTTC. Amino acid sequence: CASSYRDSPGNEQFF. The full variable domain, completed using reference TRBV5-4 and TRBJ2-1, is ETGVTQSPTHLIKTRGQQVTLRCSSQSGHNTVSWYQQALGQGPQFIFQYYREEENGRGNFPPRFSGLQFPNYSSELNVNALELDDSALYLCASSYRDSPGNEQFFGPGTRLTVL.

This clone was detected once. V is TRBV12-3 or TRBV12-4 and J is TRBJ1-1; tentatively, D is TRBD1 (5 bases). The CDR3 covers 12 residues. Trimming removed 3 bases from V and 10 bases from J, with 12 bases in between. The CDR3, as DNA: TGTGCCAGCAGTTTGGGCCCGACAGCAGCTTTCTTT. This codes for CASSLGPTAAFF.

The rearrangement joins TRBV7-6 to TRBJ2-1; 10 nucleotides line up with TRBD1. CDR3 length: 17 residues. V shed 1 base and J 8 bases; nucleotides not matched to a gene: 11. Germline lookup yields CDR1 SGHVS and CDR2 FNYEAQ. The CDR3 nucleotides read TGTGCCAGCAGCTTAGAGTGGACGGGACAGGGGTTTGATGAGCAGTTCTTC. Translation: CASSLEWTGQGFDEQFF.

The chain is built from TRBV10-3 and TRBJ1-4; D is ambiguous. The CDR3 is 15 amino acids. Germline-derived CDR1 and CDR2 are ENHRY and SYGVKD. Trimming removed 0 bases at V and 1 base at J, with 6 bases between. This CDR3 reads CAISESLGTNEKLFF. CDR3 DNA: TGTGCCATCAGTGAGTCCCTAGGAACTAATGAAAAACTGTTTTTT.

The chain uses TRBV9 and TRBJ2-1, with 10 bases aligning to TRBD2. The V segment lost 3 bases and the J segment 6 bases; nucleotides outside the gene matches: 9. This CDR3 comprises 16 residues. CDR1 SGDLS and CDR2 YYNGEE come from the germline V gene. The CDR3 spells CASSAPLAGGRNEQFF. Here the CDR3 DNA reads TGTGCCAGCAGCGCTCCTTTAGCGGGGGGCCGCAATGAGCAGTTCTTC.

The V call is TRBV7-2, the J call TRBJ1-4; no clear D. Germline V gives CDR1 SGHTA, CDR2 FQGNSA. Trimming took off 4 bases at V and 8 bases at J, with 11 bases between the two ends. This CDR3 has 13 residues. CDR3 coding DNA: TGTGCCAGCAGCTCCCAACCTGGGGAAAAACTGTTTTTT. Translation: CASSSQPGEKLFF.

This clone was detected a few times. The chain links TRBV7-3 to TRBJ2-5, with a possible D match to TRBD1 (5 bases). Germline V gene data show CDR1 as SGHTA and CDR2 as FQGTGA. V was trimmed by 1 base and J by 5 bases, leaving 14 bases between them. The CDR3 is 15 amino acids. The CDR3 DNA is TGTGCCAGCAGCTTAAGGGCAGGGCAGTCCGAGACCCAGTACTTC. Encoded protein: CASSLRAGQSETQYF.

The CDR3 is CATRDTLSNEQFF. CDR3 bases: TGTGCCACCAGAGACACCTTATCAAATGAGCAGTTCTTC. The V and J genes are TRBV24-1 and TRBJ2-1; D not certain. The CDR3 is 13 amino acids. V lost 7 bases, J lost 7 bases, and 13 bases lay in between. CDR1 and CDR2 from the germline V gene are KGHDR and SFDVKD.

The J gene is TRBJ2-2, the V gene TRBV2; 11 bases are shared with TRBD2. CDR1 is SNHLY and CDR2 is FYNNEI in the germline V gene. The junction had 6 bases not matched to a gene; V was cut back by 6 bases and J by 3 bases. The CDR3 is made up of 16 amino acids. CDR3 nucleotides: TGTGCCAGCAGGGGGGGACTAGCGGAATACACCGGGGAGCTGTTTTTT. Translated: CASRGGLAEYTGELFF.

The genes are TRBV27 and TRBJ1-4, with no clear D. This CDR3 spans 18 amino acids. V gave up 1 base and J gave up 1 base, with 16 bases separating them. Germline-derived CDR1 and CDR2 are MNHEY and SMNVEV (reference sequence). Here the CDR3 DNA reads TGTGCCAGCAGTTTATTAGGAGCCTCGCCTCTAACTAATGAAAAACTGTTTTTT. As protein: CASSLLGASPLTNEKLFF.

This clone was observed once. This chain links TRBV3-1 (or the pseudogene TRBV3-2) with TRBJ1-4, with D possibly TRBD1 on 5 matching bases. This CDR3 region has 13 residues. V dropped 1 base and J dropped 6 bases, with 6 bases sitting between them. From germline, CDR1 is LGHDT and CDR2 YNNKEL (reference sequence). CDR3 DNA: TGTGCCAGCAGCCAAGGACAGTATGAAAAACTGTTTTTT. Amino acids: CASSQGQYEKLFF.

The CDR3 DNA follows: TGCGCCAGCAGCCAACCCGGCGGGACCAATGTCAATCAGCCCCAGCATTTT. Its translation: CASSQPGGTNVNQPQHF. The rearrangement uses TRBV4-1 and TRBJ1-5, with D possibly TRBD1 on 5 matching bases. CDR3 length: 17 residues. V was cut by 2 bases and J by 3 bases, with 17 bases left in between. CDR1 MGHRA and CDR2 YSYEKL come from the germline V gene.

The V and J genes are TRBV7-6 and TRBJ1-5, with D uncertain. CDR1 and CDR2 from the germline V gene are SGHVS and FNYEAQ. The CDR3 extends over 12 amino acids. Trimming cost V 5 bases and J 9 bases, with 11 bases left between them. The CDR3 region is CASSDPEGPQHF. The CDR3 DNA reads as TGTGCCAGCAGCGACCCCGAGGGGCCCCAGCATTTT.